This T cell receptor (beta chain) was retrieved from a study of cytomegalovirus exposure and HLA in healthy donors. At the level of the study: A prior study identified approximately 120 million unique TCR beta sequences from some 200 million T cells. General observations from the study: Across donors, most TCRs were seen rarely, yet some public ones were widespread.

As for this clone: The antigen is unknown.

Trimming removed 2 bases at V and 4 bases at J, with 11 bases between. Germline assignment: CDR1 MDHEN and CDR2 SYDVKM. This CDR3 spans 14 amino acids. This PCR relied on a set of 60 Vbeta primers and 13 Jbeta primers. Original analysis: As a later analysis found, there were roughly 80 million unique TCR beta chains, of which around 9.9 million were shared. Profiled with immunoSEQ multiplex PCR; TCRdb holds only in-frame clones, not every one. V and J calls and clone size are as listed in that table; D and trimming were resolved from the DNA. Of around 160,000 clones in the sample, roughly 73% were seen once.

Source material: PBMCs. This clonotype originated in a woman aged 40 to 50 in good health and CMV-seropositive. The genes are TRBV28 and TRBJ1-1; possible D gene TRBD1, 5 bases. CDR3 coding DNA: TGTGCCAGCAGTTTAGGGGGGATGGCCACTGAAGCTTTCTTT. Amino acid sequence: CASSLGGMATEAFF.